One and the same sample provided the 6 T cell receptor beta chains below, sequenced in a study of human CD4 T cells and Enterobacteriaceae. All CD4+ cells other than CD45RA+CCR7+CD95- naive cells were sorted as memory, over 98% pure. Some clones are missing from TCRdb's copy, which holds only in-frame ones; the method was immunoSEQ multiplex PCR. The data show about 27,000 clones, about four fifths seen once. Specimen: memory CD4+ T cells from blood. The source of these receptors is a human donor in good health.

The chain has TRBV27 and TRBJ2-1, with 12 positions matching TRBD2. Germline CDR1 and CDR2: MNHEY and SMNVEV (reference sequence). With 4 bases clipped from V and 6 bases from J, the junction kept 7 bases outside the gene matches. The CDR3 totals 16 residues. The CDR3: CASSSPTSGGSNEQFF. The CDR3 DNA follows: TGTGCCAGCAGTTCGCCGACTAGCGGGGGATCCAATGAGCAGTTCTTC.

The chain couples TRBV28 to TRBJ1-1, with D hard to call. This CDR3 comprises 11 residues. Germline V gives CDR1 MDHEN, CDR2 SYDVKM. V lost 2 bases to trimming and J lost 10 bases, with 8 bases between them. CDR3: CASSLRRIAFF. The CDR3 DNA follows: TGTGCCAGCAGTTTAAGGCGTATAGCTTTCTTT. The whole variable domain, remainder taken from reference TRBV28 and TRBJ1-1, is DVKVTQSSRYLVKRTGEKVFLECVQDMDHENMFWYRQDPGLGLRLIYFSYDVKMKEKGDIPEGYSVSREKKERFSLILESASTNQTSMYLCASSLRRIAFFGQGTRLTVV.

This chain links TRBV7-6 with TRBJ2-7, with unresolved D. CDR1 is SGHVS and CDR2 is FNYEAQ in the germline V gene. V was clipped by 5 bases and J by 1 base, with 15 bases between them. This CDR3 has 15 residues. CDR3 region: CASSLDGGGSYEQYF. CDR3 in DNA: TGTGCCAGCAGCCTCGACGGTGGCGGATCCTACGAGCAGTACTTC.

Only a few counts were recorded for this clone. The rearrangement joins TRBV7-9 to TRBJ2-1, with D uncertain. The germline V gene has CDR1 SEHNR and CDR2 FQNEAQ (reference sequence). The CDR3 is 15 residues long. The ends were cut back, 4 bases at V and 1 base at J, with 11 bases in the middle. In nucleotides, the CDR3 is TGTGCCAGCAGCTCCCGGCGTACGTCCTACAATGAGCAGTTCTTC. Its protein is CASSSRRTSYNEQFF.

A few counts support this clone. The chain is built from TRBV6-1 and TRBJ1-3, with TRBD1 matching 9 bases. Germline V CDR1 and CDR2: MNHNS, SASEGT. V trimming: 6 bases; J trimming: 2 bases; junction bases outside the gene matches: 2. This CDR3 is built from 14 residues. The DNA for the CDR3 is TGTGCCAGCAGCGGGACAGGGACTGGAAACACCATATATTTT. Protein product: CASSGTGTGNTIYF.

This clone came up a few times. The V gene is TRBV4-2, the J gene TRBJ2-7; TRBD2 aligns across 7 bases. The CDR3 sequence is 14 residues long. With 6 bases clipped from V and 4 bases from J, the junction kept 9 bases outside the gene matches. CDR1 and CDR2 from the germline V gene are LGHNA and YNFKEQ. The CDR3 here is CASRMEAGMYEQYF. The DNA of the CDR3 is TGTGCCAGCAGGATGGAAGCGGGGATGTACGAGCAGTACTTC.